This T cell receptor beta chain was documented in a study of T-cell reconstitution after alpha-beta-depleted transplantation in children. General observations from the study: Several hundred rapidly expanded clones from non-depleted graft cells reportedly supplied alpha-beta T cells about two months post-transplant. T-cell counts and diversity were attributed mostly to newly produced T cells one year after transplant.

The CDR3 is made up of 16 amino acids. Unmatched junction bases numbered 11, after V lost 6 bases and J lost 0 bases. Germline CDR1 SGHAT, CDR2 FQNNGV. Unique molecular identifiers tagged the TCRbeta library. TCRdb ran MiXCR on the PCR reads and lists one entry per CDR3 protein. The sample has about 420,000 distinct CDR3 sequences, 16% seen once. Concerning this clonotype: Its antigen is not identified.

Sequencing was performed on PBMCs, mostly from graft donor cells, taken 360 days after TCRalphabeta/CD19-depleted stem cell transplant. This sequence joins TRBV11-2 and TRBJ2-7; 7 nucleotides align to TRBD1. This TCR was sampled from a boy under two years old who had a stem cell transplant for Wiskott-Aldrich syndrome, so the T cells may come from the graft donor. CDR3 sequence: CASRLLGGPSSYEQYF. For the CDR3, the DNA is TGTGCCAGCAGGCTTCTAGGGGGCCCCAGCTCCTACGAGCAGTACTTC. Based on the CDR3 plus reference TRBV11-2 and TRBJ2-7, the full variable domain is EAGVAQSPRYKIIEKRQSVAFWCNPISGHATLYWYQQILGQGPKLLIQFQNNGVVDDSQLPKDRFSAERLKGVDSTLKIQPAKLEDSAVYLCASRLLGGPSSYEQYFGPGTRLTVT.